Presented here are 25 T cell receptor beta chains from one specimen sequenced in a study of spatial heterogeneity in lung cancer. Notes on the study in general: Within tumors, counts of expanded alpha and beta TCRs tracked tumor mutation counts.

Antigen specificity for these receptors is unknown. Time point defined: sample taken at primary tumor resection. TCRdb re-derived calls from the 5' RACE reads in MiXCR, one entry per CDR3 protein. The sample lists several thousand distinct CDR3 sequences, about 8% occurring once. The input for sequencing was lung tumor tissue, taken at surgery. The receptors were sampled from a female donor with early-stage non-small cell lung cancer.

Ten or more counts support this clonotype. A library made for alpha chains picked up this beta chain off target, so its size means little. The chain has TRBV28 and TRBJ2-3; D gene ambiguous. Germline V gene sequence: CDR1 MDHEN, CDR2 SYDVKM. Trimming pared 3 bases from V and 5 bases from J, leaving 3 bases between. The CDR3 covers 11 residues. The CDR3 DNA reads TGTGCCAGCAGTTTCGGAGATACGCAGTATTTT. This sequence encodes CASSFGDTQYF.

This clonotype was counted many times. Since it is a stray read in a library aimed at alpha chains, this beta chain has a size that is not meaningful. This chain uses TRBV4-1 with TRBJ1-6, with 7 bases matching TRBD1. The CDR3 covers 15 residues. Germline lookup yields CDR1 MGHRA and CDR2 YSYEKL. V was clipped by 4 bases and J by 8 bases; unmatched bases: 8. DNA of the CDR3: TGCGCCAGCAGCCCACGGGTTCAGGGGGATTCACCCCTCCACTTT. Its translation: CASSPRVQGDSPLHF.

By its share, this clonotype is medium-sized. The library was prepared for alpha chains; this beta chain is a stray read, so its frequency means little. V is TRBV7-2 and J is TRBJ2-3, with D possibly called TRBD1 or TRBD2 (5 bases each). Trimming shortened V by 5 bases and J by 0 bases, and 12 bases separated the two germline ends. This CDR3 has 15 residues. CDR1 SGHTA and CDR2 FQGNSA come from the germline V gene. The CDR3 coding sequence is TGTGCCAGCAGCCGACTGGGACGGAGCACAGATACGCAGTATTTT. This sequence encodes CASSRLGRSTDTQYF.

Ten or more counts support this clonotype. Since the library was made to target alpha chains, this beta chain is a stray read and its abundance is not meaningful. The chain combines TRBV10-3 with TRBJ2-1; 11 nucleotides align to TRBD2. Trimming took 3 bases from V and 10 from J; bases not matched to a gene: 11. Germline values: CDR1 ENHRY, CDR2 SYGVKD. The CDR3 contains 16 residues. CDR3 region: CAISELTSGSRSEQFF. CDR3 DNA: TGTGCCATCAGTGAACTCACTAGCGGGAGTAGATCCGAGCAGTTCTTC.

Sample share makes this clonotype medium-sized. Little can be read into the size of this beta chain, an off-target read in a library designed for alpha chains. The chain employs TRBV12-3 or TRBV12-4 and TRBJ1-1; 9 nucleotides line up with TRBD1. The CDR3 spans 13 residues. Trimming took 6 bases from V and 6 from J; bases not matched to a gene: 5. The CDR3 is CASRTGGKAEAFF. The CDR3 bases are TGTGCCAGCAGGACAGGGGGAAAGGCTGAAGCTTTCTTT.

This clonotype was counted ten times or more. Being off target in a library aimed at alpha chains, this beta chain has a size of little meaning. This chain connects TRBV4-2 to TRBJ2-7, with 11 bases that match TRBD2. Trimming at V came to 5 bases and at J to 2 bases, leaving 5 bases not matched to a gene. This CDR3 has 15 amino acids. CDR1 LGHNA and CDR2 YNFKEQ come from the germline V gene. The DNA of the CDR3 is TGTGCCAGCAGCACAAGACTAGCGGGGCCCTACGAGCAGTACTTC. This sequence encodes CASSTRLAGPYEQYF.

This clonotype was picked up many times. Little can be read into the size of this beta chain, an off-target read in a library designed for alpha chains. The chain uses TRBV28 and TRBJ2-7; no reliable D call. V shed 4 bases and J shed 3 bases, with 4 bases lying between them. The CDR3 is 11 amino acids. Germline CDR1 is MDHEN and CDR2 is SYDVKM. In nucleotides, the CDR3 is TGTGCCAGCAGTTCCAGCTACGAGCAGTACTTC. This gives the protein CASSSSYEQYF.

By share, this clonotype counts as medium-sized (0.01 to 0.1%). The library was built for alpha chains, so this beta chain is an off-target read and its size means little. The V call is TRBV27, the J call TRBJ2-7; 8 positions agree with TRBD1. The CDR3 length is 13 residues. Looked up from germline, CDR1 is MNHEY and CDR2 is SMNVEV (reference sequence). With V trimmed by 8 bases and J by 3 bases, 6 bases remained unmatched. CDR3: CASRRQGSYEQYF. CDR3 DNA: TGTGCCAGCCGTAGACAGGGGAGCTACGAGCAGTACTTC.

This clonotype was counted many times. The junction and the germline gene differ at one end; a read error may be behind it. The library was built for alpha chains, so this beta chain is an off-target read and its size means little. The chain links TRBV7-2 to TRBJ1-2; possibly TRBD1 for D (6 bases). Germline V CDR1 and CDR2: SGHTA, FQGNSA. The CDR3 covers 17 residues. The CDR3 spells CASSLGQANIYPAGHTF. The CDR3 DNA reads TGTGCCAGCAGCTTAGGACAGGCCAACATATATCCAGCTGGCCACACCTTC.

This clonotype was counted at least ten times. The library was prepared for alpha chains; this beta chain is a stray read, so its frequency means little. The V call is TRBV5-4, the J call TRBJ2-1; TRBD1 agrees at 8 bases. Germline V gene sequence: CDR1 SGHNT, CDR2 YYREEE (reference sequence). The CDR3 has 13 amino acids. Trimming at V came to 5 bases and at J to 9 bases, leaving 7 bases not matched to a gene. This CDR3 is CASSLDRVSEQFF. The CDR3 DNA reads TGTGCCAGCAGTCTGGACAGGGTTAGTGAGCAGTTCTTC.

On this clonotype itself: This beta chain turned up in a library designed for alpha chains; as an off-target read, its abundance says little. The chain employs TRBV3-1 and TRBJ2-7; D unresolved. The germline V and J ends were trimmed by 6 bases and 6 bases, with 12 bases remaining between them. CDR1 LGHDT and CDR2 YNNKEL come from the germline V gene (reference sequence). The CDR3 length is 12 residues. CDR3 DNA: TGTGCCAGCAGTCAACCCCCCGGCGAGCAGTACTTC. Protein sequence: CASSQPPGEQYF.

A remark on this clonotype: This beta chain turned up in a library designed for alpha chains; as an off-target read, its abundance says little. The chain recombines TRBV25-1 with TRBJ2-1; D assignment may be TRBD1 or TRBD2 (6 bases each). The germline gives CDR1 MGHDK, CDR2 SYGVNS. CDR3 length equals 17 residues. Between the trimmed V and J ends, which lost 3 bases and 0 bases, there was a span of 15 bases. CDR3 bases: TGTGCCAGCAGTGACTCGAGGGGGGCGAGCTCCTACAATGAGCAGTTCTTC. This gives the protein CASSDSRGASSYNEQFF. The full variable domain, in which reference TRBV25-1 and TRBJ2-1 provide the parts outside the CDR3, is EADIYQTPRYLVIGTGKKITLECSQTMGHDKMYWYQQDPGMELHLIHYSYGVNSTEKGDLSSESTVSRIRTEHFPLTLESARPSHTSQYLCASSDSRGASSYNEQFFGPGTRLTVL.

This clonotype came up a few times. Since the library was made to target alpha chains, this beta chain is a stray read and its abundance is not meaningful. This chain uses TRBV2 with TRBJ2-7, with TRBD2 matching over 11 bases. J gave up 1 base and V 6 bases, and 8 bases lay outside the gene matches. The CDR3 covers 16 residues. In germline, CDR1 is SNHLY, CDR2 FYNNEI. The DNA for the CDR3 is TGTGCCAGCAGCGTCCTGACTAGCGGGACTTCCTACGAGCAGTACTTC. Amino acids: CASSVLTSGTSYEQYF.

This clonotype was detected many times. This beta chain lies outside the target of a library built for alpha chains; its clone size means little. The rearrangement links TRBV9 to TRBJ2-7; 8 bases line up with TRBD2. Trimming at V came to 4 bases and at J to 4 bases, leaving 7 bases not matched to a gene. The CDR3 consists of 14 residues. The germline V gene encodes CDR1 SGDLS and CDR2 YYNGEE. In DNA, the CDR3 is TGTGCCAGCAGCCCCGGGGGGGAAGCTTACGAGCAGTACTTC. Protein sequence: CASSPGGEAYEQYF.

This clonotype was observed at least ten times. This beta chain slipped into a library made for alpha chains as a stray read, so its size is not meaningful. V gene TRBV20-1 combines with J gene TRBJ1-1; D is unresolved. With 0 bases removed from V and 1 base from J, the gap between germline ends came to 18 bases. CDR1 and CDR2 (germline): DFQATT, SNEGSKA (reference sequence). This CDR3 spans 17 amino acids. The CDR3 sequence: CSARDSRVGGPNTEAFF. The CDR3 DNA is TGCAGTGCTAGAGATTCACGTGTTGGAGGGCCGAACACTGAAGCTTTCTTT.

This clonotype has at least ten counts. The library was prepared for alpha chains; this beta chain is a stray read, so its frequency means little. V usage is TRBV7-9 and J usage is TRBJ2-1; the D gene is possibly TRBD2 (6 bases). Trimming stripped 0 bases from V and 2 bases from J, with 11 bases between. Germline CDR1 and CDR2: SEHNR and FQNEAQ (reference sequence). This CDR3 spans 16 amino acids. CDR3 DNA: TGTGCCAGCAGCTTAGCGAATGGGGGGACCTACAATGAGCAGTTCTTC. It specifies CASSLANGGTYNEQFF. Supplemented by reference TRBV7-9 and TRBJ2-1, the full variable domain reads DTGVSQNPRHKITKRGQNVTFRCDPISEHNRLYWYRQTLGQGPEFLTYFQNEAQLEKSRLLSDRFSAERPKGSFSTLEIQRTEQGDSAMYLCASSLANGGTYNEQFFGPGTRLTVL.

By its share, this clonotype is medium-sized. Because this beta chain is a stray read in a library intended to capture alpha chains, its abundance should not be given much weight. The chain is built from TRBV7-6 and TRBJ1-2; D is possibly TRBD1 (5 bases). The V and J ends lost 0 bases and 4 bases respectively, with 9 bases between them. The germline V gene encodes CDR1 SGHVS and CDR2 FNYEAQ. The CDR3 consists of 14 residues. CDR3 coding DNA: TGTGCCAGCAGCTTAGCGCAGGGCTTCTATGGCTACACCTTC. Protein sequence: CASSLAQGFYGYTF. The full variable domain, in which reference TRBV7-6 and TRBJ1-2 provide the parts outside the CDR3, is GAGVSQSPRYKVTKRGQDVALRCDPISGHVSLYWYRQALGQGPEFLTYFNYEAQQDKSGLPNDRFSAERPEGSISTLTIQRTEQRDSAMYRCASSLAQGFYGYTFGSGTRLTVV.

This clonotype was seen a few times. The library was built for alpha chains, so this beta chain is an off-target read and its size means little. V usage is TRBV5-6 and J usage is TRBJ2-6; D unclear. CDR3 size: 15 residues. Deletions cut 0 bases from V and 0 bases from J, with 4 bases between. Germline V gene lookup returns CDR1 SGHDT and CDR2 YYEEEE. Written as DNA, the CDR3 is TGTGCCAGCAGCTTGGGGTCCTCTGGGGCCAACGTCCTGACTTTC. Protein: CASSLGSSGANVLTF.

This clonotype ranks as medium-sized. As an off-target read in a library built for alpha chains, this beta chain has a frequency of little significance. The chain has TRBV5-6 and TRBJ1-5, with D uncertain. The ends were cut back, 3 bases at V and 2 bases at J, with 15 bases in the middle. Germline values: CDR1 SGHDT, CDR2 YYEEEE. The CDR3 consists of 16 residues. CDR3 nucleotides: TGTGCCAGCAGCTCATGGGGAGCAGGCGGCAATCAGCCCCAGCATTTT. Its protein product is CASSSWGAGGNQPQHF.

This clonotype was counted many times. A library prepared for alpha chains yielded this beta chain as an off-target read; its size is of little meaning. The gene calls are TRBV7-8 and TRBJ2-1, with D uncertain. The germline CDR1 and CDR2 sequences are SGHVS and FQNEAQ. Trimming took off 1 base at V and 6 bases at J, with 10 bases between the two ends. The CDR3 consists of 14 residues. CDR3 sequence reads: CASSLVLPPNEQFF. As DNA, the CDR3 is TGTGCCAGCAGCTTAGTTTTGCCTCCCAATGAGCAGTTCTTC.

This clonotype is labeled as medium-sized. This beta chain was picked up by a library intended for alpha chains and is off target, so its count carries little meaning. The chain couples TRBV7-9 to TRBJ2-3, with 7 positions matching TRBD2. Trimming at V came to 1 base and at J to 0 bases, leaving 4 bases not matched to a gene. The CDR3 extends over 16 amino acids. The germline V gene has CDR1 SEHNR and CDR2 FQNEAQ (reference sequence). The CDR3 loop reads CASSLGSAGSTDTQYF. CDR3 in DNA: TGTGCCAGCAGCTTAGGTTCAGCGGGGAGCACAGATACGCAGTATTTT.

This clonotype was counted at least ten times. In a library made to pick up alpha chains, this beta chain is a stray read with a size that means little. This chain connects TRBV20-1 to TRBJ1-1; 7 bases line up with TRBD1. The CDR3 contains 14 residues. The ends lost 6 bases at V and 1 base at J; junction bases unmatched: 8. Germline assignment: CDR1 DFQATT and CDR2 SNEGSKA (reference sequence). Here the CDR3 reads CSATWTGGNTEAFF. The CDR3 DNA sequence: TGCAGTGCAACCTGGACAGGTGGGAACACTGAAGCTTTCTTT.

This clonotype is judged medium-sized. This beta chain turned up in a library designed for alpha chains; as an off-target read, its abundance says little. CDR3 sequence: CSVEPYIASQETQYF. CDR3 DNA: TGCAGCGTTGAACCGTACATCGCTAGCCAAGAGACCCAGTACTTC. The gene calls are TRBV29-1 and TRBJ2-5, with no clear D. CDR3 length: 15 residues. Germline CDR1 and CDR2: SQVTM and ANQGSEA. With 2 bases removed from V and 1 base from J, the gap between germline ends came to 14 bases.

This clonotype was seen repeatedly, ten times or more. One junction end does not reproduce the germline sequence, and a read error may be involved. This beta chain turned up in a library designed for alpha chains; as an off-target read, its abundance says little. The V gene is TRBV7-2, the J gene TRBJ2-1, with TRBD2 matching 9 bases. The V gene's germline CDR1 is SGHTA and CDR2 FQGNSA. This CDR3 comprises 19 residues. CDR3 amino acids: CVSSPRGAGLASSYNEQFF. Written as DNA, the CDR3 is TGTGTCAGCAGCCCTAGGGGGGCCGGACTAGCGTCCTCTTACAATGAGCAGTTCTTC.

This clonotype has at least ten counts. A library prepared for alpha chains yielded this beta chain as an off-target read; its size is of little meaning. The genes are TRBV7-8 and TRBJ1-2; 11 bases map to TRBD1. Germline V gives CDR1 SGHVS, CDR2 FQNEAQ. The CDR3 contains 18 residues. V dropped 2 bases and J dropped 2; count of bases not matched to a gene: 10. The CDR3 protein is CASSLFGQGAPENYGYTF. The CDR3 coding sequence is TGTGCCAGCAGCTTATTCGGACAGGGGGCTCCTGAGAACTATGGCTACACCTTC.